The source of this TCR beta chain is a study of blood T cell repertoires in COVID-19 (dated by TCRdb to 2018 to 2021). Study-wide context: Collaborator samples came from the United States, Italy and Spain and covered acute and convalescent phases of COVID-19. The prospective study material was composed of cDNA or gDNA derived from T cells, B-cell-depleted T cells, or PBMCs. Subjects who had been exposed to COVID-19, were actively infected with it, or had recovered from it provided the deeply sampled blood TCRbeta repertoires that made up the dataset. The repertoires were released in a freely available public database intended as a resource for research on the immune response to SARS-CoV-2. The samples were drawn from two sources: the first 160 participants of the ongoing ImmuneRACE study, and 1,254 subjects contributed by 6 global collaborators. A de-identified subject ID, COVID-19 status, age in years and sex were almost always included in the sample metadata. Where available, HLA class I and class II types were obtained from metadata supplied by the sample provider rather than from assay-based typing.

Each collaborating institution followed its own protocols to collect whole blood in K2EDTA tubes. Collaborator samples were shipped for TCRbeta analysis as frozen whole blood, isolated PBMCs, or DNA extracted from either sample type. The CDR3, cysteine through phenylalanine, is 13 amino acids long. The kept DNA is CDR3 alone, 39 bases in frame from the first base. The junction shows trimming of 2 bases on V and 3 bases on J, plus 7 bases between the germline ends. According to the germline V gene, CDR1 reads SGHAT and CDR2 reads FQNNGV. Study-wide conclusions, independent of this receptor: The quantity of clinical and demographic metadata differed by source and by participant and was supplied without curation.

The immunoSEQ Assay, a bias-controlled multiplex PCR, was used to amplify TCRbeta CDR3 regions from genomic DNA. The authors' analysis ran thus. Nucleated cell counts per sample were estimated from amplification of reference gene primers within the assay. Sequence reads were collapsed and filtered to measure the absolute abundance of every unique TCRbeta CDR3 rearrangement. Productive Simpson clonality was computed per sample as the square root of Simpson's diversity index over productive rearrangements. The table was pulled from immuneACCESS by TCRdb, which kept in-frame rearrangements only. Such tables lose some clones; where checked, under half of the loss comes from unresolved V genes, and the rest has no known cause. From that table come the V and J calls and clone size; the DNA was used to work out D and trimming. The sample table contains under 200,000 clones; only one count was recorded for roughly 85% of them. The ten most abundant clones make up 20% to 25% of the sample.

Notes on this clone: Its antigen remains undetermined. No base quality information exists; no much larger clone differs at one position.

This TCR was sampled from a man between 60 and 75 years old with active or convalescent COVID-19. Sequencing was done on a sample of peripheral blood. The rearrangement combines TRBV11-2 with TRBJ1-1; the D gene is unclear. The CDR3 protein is CASSLMQDTEAFF. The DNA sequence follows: TGTGCCAGCAGCTTAATGCAGGACACTGAAGCTTTCTTT.